This TCR beta chain was found in a study of blood T cell repertoires in COVID-19. For the study at large: Spain, Italy and the United States supplied samples that represented acute and convalescent COVID-19.

The V and J ends lost 5 bases and 2 bases respectively, with 10 bases between them. The germline gives CDR1 SQVTM, CDR2 ANQGSEA. The CDR3 covers 12 residues. Assay used: immunoSEQ multiplex PCR; TCRdb lists only in-frame clones, some missing. The sample contains 45,000 or so clones, 60% to 80% of which appear only once. The sample was peripheral blood. This receptor was taken from a man in his 70s with acute or convalescent COVID-19. The chain couples TRBV29-1 to TRBJ2-7; D not certain. CDR3: CSVSGGAYEQYF. DNA of the CDR3: TGCAGCGTTTCCGGTGGAGCCTACGAGCAGTACTTC.